A selection of T cell receptor beta chains follows, all from one sample in a study of early T cells in non-severe SARS-CoV-2 infection. TCRdb itself ran the 5' RACE reads through MiXCR, one entry per CDR3 protein. The data hold tens of thousands of distinct CDR3 sequences, with about 10% observed a single time. Sequenced sample: whole blood. The receptors come from an adult who was a healthcare worker with PCR-confirmed SARS-CoV-2 infection or an uninfected control (not recorded which). Both conserved end residues are part of each CDR3. D genes are given only for firm matches. Size values are once, few and many counts, or a class for expanded clones, and some rows have none.

abundance	d_gene	v_gene	j_gene	CDR3aa	CDR3nt
.	TRBD2	TRBV9	TRBJ2-7	CASSPRTSGLPYEQYF	TGTGCCAGCAGCCCTCGGACTAGCGGGCTCCCCTACGAGCAGTACTTC
once	.	TRBV5-1	TRBJ2-1	CASREFMREQFF	TGCGCCAGCAGGGAATTCATGAGAGAGCAGTTCTTC
.	.	TRBV28	TRBJ1-6	CASSLRNSPLHF	TGTGCCAGCAGTTTAAGGAATTCACCCCTCCACTTT
many	TRBD2	TRBV3-1	TRBJ2-1	CASSQDSLAGGPEFF	TGTGCCAGCAGCCAAGACTCCCTAGCGGGAGGGCCGGAGTTCTTC
few	TRBD2	TRBV25-1	TRBJ2-1	CASSERLAGVSHNEQFF	TGTGCCAGCAGTGAAAGACTAGCGGGAGTATCCCACAATGAGCAGTTCTTC
many	.	TRBV18	TRBJ2-2	CASSPPAGNQNTGELFF	TGTGCCAGCTCACCACCGGCAGGGAATCAGAACACCGGGGAGCTGTTTTTT
many	.	TRBV3-1	TRBJ1-1	CASSPRWTGNTEAFF	TGTGCCAGCAGCCCCAGGTGGACGGGGAACACTGAAGCTTTCTTT
many	TRBD1	TRBV6-1	TRBJ2-7	CASRMGQATYEQYF	TGTGCCAGCAGAATGGGACAGGCGACCTACGAGCAGTACTTC
.	.	TRBV7-8	TRBJ2-5	CASSLNREGTQYF	TGTGCCAGCAGCTTAAACAGGGAGGGGACCCAGTACTTC
many	TRBD1	TRBV7-9	TRBJ1-1	CASSPLTGMVAEAFF	TGTGCCAGCAGCCCCTTGACAGGGATGGTCGCTGAAGCTTTCTTT
many	.	TRBV12-3/TRBV12-4	TRBJ2-4	CASSLKNIQYF	TGTGCCAGCAGTCTTAAAAACATTCAGTACTTC
many	.	TRBV18	TRBJ1-3	CASSAGLSSGNTIYF	TGTGCCAGCTCGGCAGGACTGAGCTCTGGAAACACCATATATTTT
many	.	TRBV7-6	TRBJ1-1	CASSSTDLNTEAFF	TGTGCCAGCAGCTCAACCGATTTGAACACTGAAGCTTTCTTT
.	.	TRBV20-1	TRBJ1-2	CSARPQAYGYTF	TGCAGTGCTAGACCCCAGGCTTATGGCTACACCTTC
many	.	TRBV6-5	TRBJ2-5	CASSYGRGGQETQYF	TGTGCCAGCAGTTACGGCAGGGGCGGCCAAGAGACCCAGTACTTC
many	.	TRBV28	TRBJ2-5	CASSTRETQYF	TGTGCCAGCAGCACGAGGGAGACCCAGTACTTC
many	TRBD2	TRBV5-1	TRBJ2-1	CASSLLAGGQREQFF	TGCGCCAGCAGCTTACTCGCGGGAGGGCAAAGGGAGCAGTTCTTC
many	TRBD1	TRBV29-1	TRBJ2-5	CSDRTGEETQYF	TGCAGCGACCGGACAGGGGAGGAGACCCAGTACTTC
many	.	TRBV12-3/TRBV12-4	TRBJ2-3	CASHEGTDTQYF	TGTGCCAGCCATGAGGGCACAGATACGCAGTATTTT
many	TRBD1	TRBV4-1	TRBJ2-1	CASSQRTGRNEQFF	TGCGCCAGCAGCCAAAGGACAGGGAGGAATGAGCAGTTCTTC
many	.	TRBV5-1	TRBJ1-4	CASSPGRLREKLFF	TGCGCCAGCAGCCCGGGACGGCTTCGAGAAAAACTGTTTTTT
many	.	TRBV18	TRBJ1-3	CASSPPGTGNTIYF	TGTGCCAGCTCACCACCAGGAACTGGAAACACCATATATTTT
many	.	TRBV28	TRBJ2-7	CASTTGFPYEQYF	TGTGCCAGCACCACAGGGTTTCCCTACGAGCAGTACTTC
many	.	TRBV11-3	TRBJ2-1	CASSFGGRNEQFF	TGTGCCAGCAGCTTTGGGGGGCGCAATGAGCAGTTCTTC
.	TRBD2	TRBV6-2/TRBV6-3	TRBJ2-5	CASSYSASGSETQYF	TGTGCCAGCAGTTACTCTGCTAGCGGGAGTGAGACCCAGTACTTC
many	.	TRBV20-1	TRBJ1-1	CSARVRGLPTENTEAFF	TGCAGTGCTAGAGTACGAGGGCTTCCGACCGAGAACACTGAAGCTTTCTTT
few	.	TRBV20-1	TRBJ2-5	CSARRPVQETQYF	TGCAGTGCTAGGAGACCCGTCCAAGAGACCCAGTACTTC
many	TRBD2	TRBV24-1	TRBJ2-1	CATSDGSSGRPSHEQFF	TGTGCCACCAGTGATGGAAGCAGCGGGAGGCCGTCACATGAGCAGTTCTTC
many	.	TRBV6-5	TRBJ1-1	CANLPGTVNTEAFF	TGTGCCAACCTTCCAGGGACGGTGAACACTGAAGCTTTCTTT
few	TRBD1	TRBV25-1	TRBJ1-1	CASRPTGLNTEAFF	TGTGCCAGCCGACCGACAGGGCTGAACACTGAAGCTTTCTTT
.	TRBD1	TRBV7-2	TRBJ1-2	CASSLRDSPNYGYTF	TGTGCCAGCAGCTTAAGGGACAGCCCTAACTATGGCTACACCTTC
few	TRBD1	TRBV20-1	TRBJ1-2	CSARDLTGGQPPYGYTF	TGCAGTGCTAGAGATTTAACAGGGGGCCAACCCCCCTATGGCTACACCTTC
few	.	TRBV28	TRBJ2-7	CASSLGGTSYEQYF	TGTGCCAGCAGTTTAGGTGGGACGTCCTACGAGCAGTACTTC
few	TRBD2	TRBV28	TRBJ2-1	CLTSGSHEQFF	TGTTTGACTAGCGGGAGTCATGAGCAGTTCTTC
many	.	TRBV10-3	TRBJ2-3	CATTPTSTDTQYF	TGTGCCACCACCCCGACAAGCACAGATACGCAGTATTTT
.	TRBD2	TRBV11-3	TRBJ2-5	CASSPSPAGGHHETQYF	TGTGCCAGCAGCCCCAGCCCGGCGGGGGGGCACCACGAGACCCAGTACTTC
many	TRBD1	TRBV29-1	TRBJ2-3	CSVTGTGDFTDTQYF	TGCAGCGTTACCGGGACAGGGGATTTCACAGATACGCAGTATTTT
many	.	TRBV25-1	TRBJ1-2	CASSTSLGYGYTF	TGTGCCAGCAGTACTTCCTTGGGATATGGCTACACCTTC
few	TRBD2	TRBV7-2	TRBJ2-2	CASSPYLAGVTGELFF	TGTGCCAGCAGCCCTTATTTAGCGGGCGTCACCGGGGAGCTGTTTTTT
.	.	TRBV5-6	TRBJ2-3	CASRAPGRSTDTQYF	TGTGCCAGCAGGGCGCCGGGACGGAGCACAGATACGCAGTATTTT
few	TRBD1	TRBV7-2	TRBJ2-7	CASSLTSGTEYEQYF	TGTGCCAGCAGCTTAACCTCCGGGACAGAATACGAGCAGTACTTC
few	.	TRBV20-1	TRBJ2-7	CSSWVSGEQYF	TGCAGTTCCTGGGTATCGGGTGAGCAGTACTTC